Each of the 2 T cell receptor beta chains below was sequenced from the same sample in a study of neoadjuvant nivolumab and ipilimumab in lung cancer. Measured with immunoSEQ multiplex PCR; TCRdb has only the in-frame clones, and not every one. The sample lists about 8,100 clones, around 79% seen once, with approximately 6.7% in the top ten. The sample in question was adjacent normal lung tissue, obtained after neoadjuvant nivolumab, alone or with ipilimumab, at or shortly before surgery. These receptors came from an adult with non-small cell lung cancer.

The J gene is TRBJ1-5, the V gene TRBV5-5; weak D call: TRBD1 (5 bases). Germline lookup yields CDR1 SGHKS and CDR2 YYEKEE (reference sequence). Trimming removed 0 bases from V and 1 base from J, with 11 bases in between. The CDR3 is 16 residues long. Here the CDR3 reads CASSLVAGPSNQPQHF. As DNA, the CDR3 is TGTGCCAGCAGCTTGGTGGCGGGGCCAAGCAATCAGCCCCAGCATTTT.

This chain uses TRBV6-1 with TRBJ2-7; TRBD1 matches 8 bases. V gave up 8 bases and J gave up 4 bases; unmatched junction bases: 10. CDR3 length equals 14 residues. Germline lookup yields CDR1 MNHNS and CDR2 SASEGT. The CDR3 here is CASGYRGNEYEQYF. The DNA for the CDR3 is TGTGCCAGCGGCTACAGGGGGAATGAGTACGAGCAGTACTTC.